This T cell receptor (beta chain) was identified during a study of blood T cell repertoires in COVID-19. Study at large: Donors in the United States, Italy and Spain gave samples during acute or convalescent COVID-19. Sources were T cells, B-cell-depleted T cells, or PBMCs; the material itself was cDNA or gDNA.

Per germline, CDR1 LNHNV and CDR2 YYDKDF (reference sequence). V was clipped by 5 bases and J by 0 bases, with 8 bases between them. The CDR3 has 14 residues. Original processing methods: Counts of nucleated cells, estimated from reference gene primer amplification, were obtained. Assay: immunoSEQ multiplex PCR; the TCRdb copy retains only in-frame clones and omits some. D and trimming were read from the DNA, whereas the V and J calls and clone size are those reported in that table. The sample lists about 100,000 clones; about four fifths were seen once. The sample consisted of peripheral blood. V is TRBV15 and J is TRBJ2-4; tentative D call: TRBD2 (5 bases). The TCR comes from a human donor in a cohort sampled during active COVID-19. CDR3 amino acids: CATSPGVAKNIQYF. The CDR3 DNA reads TGTGCCACCAGCCCCGGGGTAGCCAAAAACATTCAGTACTTC.